The 5 T cell receptor beta chains given below trace back to one sample, sequenced in a study of T-cell reconstitution after alpha-beta-depleted transplantation in children. The authors prepared the TCRbeta library with unique molecular identifiers. TCRdb itself ran the PCR reads through MiXCR, one entry per CDR3 protein. The sample shows around 130,000 distinct CDR3 sequences, more than 9.5% of them seen only once. The specimen comprised PBMCs, mostly from graft donor cells, sampled 180 days after TCRalphabeta/CD19-depleted stem cell transplant. The receptors derive from a girl in the first two years of life who had a stem cell transplant for combined immunodeficiency, so the T cells may come from the graft donor.

This clonotype came up a few times. The chain has TRBV6-5 and TRBJ2-1; 9 positions match TRBD1. Per germline, CDR1 MNHEY and CDR2 SVGAGI. The CDR3 length is 15 residues. V lost 6 bases to trimming and J lost 4 bases; unmatched junction nucleotides: 7. CDR3 amino acids: CASRYGTGLYNEQFF. The CDR3, as DNA: TGTGCCAGCAGGTACGGGACAGGGCTTTACAATGAGCAGTTCTTC.

The J gene is TRBJ2-7, the V gene TRBV12-3 or TRBV12-4; the D is unclear. V shed 2 bases and J shed 4 bases, with 12 bases lying between them. There are 14 residues in the CDR3. The CDR3 sequence: CASSLYGVGYEQYF. The DNA of the CDR3 is TGTGCCAGCAGTTTATATGGGGTTGGTTACGAGCAGTACTTC.

This clonotype has at least ten counts. The V gene is TRBV30, the J gene TRBJ1-5, with unresolved D. Germline V gene sequence: CDR1 GTSNPN, CDR2 SVGIG (reference sequence). V was clipped by 3 bases and J by 1 base, with 10 bases between them. This CDR3 region has 14 residues. CDR3 in amino acids: CAWRGTGSNQPQHF. CDR3 coding DNA: TGTGCCTGGAGAGGAACGGGAAGCAATCAGCCCCAGCATTTT.

The rearrangement uses TRBV10-3 and TRBJ2-5, with 12 nucleotides matching TRBD2. CDR3 length equals 15 residues. Germline-derived CDR1 and CDR2 are ENHRY and SYGVKD. J lost 1 base, V lost 5 bases, and 2 bases had no gene match. CDR3 bases: TGTGCCATCAGTTCTAGCGGGGGGGCCCAAGAGACCCAGTACTTC. Translated: CAISSSGGAQETQYF.

This clonotype occurred a few times. In nucleotides, the CDR3 is TGTGCCACAAGGAGGGGCACAGATACGCAGTATTTT. Translation: CATRRGTDTQYF. The gene calls are TRBV10-3 and TRBJ2-3; tentatively, D is TRBD2 (6 bases). V lost 10 bases and J 1 base, leaving 9 bases between the germline ends. There are 12 residues in the CDR3. CDR1 is ENHRY, CDR2 SYGVKD, per germline.